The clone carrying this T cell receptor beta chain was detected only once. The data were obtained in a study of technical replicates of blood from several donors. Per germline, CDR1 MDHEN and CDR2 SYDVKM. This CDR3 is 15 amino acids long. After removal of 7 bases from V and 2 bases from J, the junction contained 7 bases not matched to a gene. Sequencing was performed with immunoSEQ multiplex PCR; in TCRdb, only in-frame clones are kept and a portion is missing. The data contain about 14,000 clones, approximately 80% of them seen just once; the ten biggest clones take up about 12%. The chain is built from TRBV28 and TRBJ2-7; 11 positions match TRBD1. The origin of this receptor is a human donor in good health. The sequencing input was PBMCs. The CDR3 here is CASTVGTGGPYEQYF. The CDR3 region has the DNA TGTGCCAGCACCGTAGGGACAGGGGGGCCCTACGAGCAGTACTTC.